The 17 T cell receptor beta chains given below trace back to one sample, sequenced in a study of lymphopenia after photon versus proton radiotherapy. Profiled with immunoSEQ multiplex PCR; TCRdb holds only in-frame clones, not every one. The table has around 20,000 clones, 70% to 90% seen once. The sequencing here drew on peripheral blood, taken from a patient treated with proton-based radiotherapy. These receptors came from an older man with pancreatic cancer.

This clone showed up just once. The chain has TRBV4-1 and TRBJ2-1, with 8 bases identical to TRBD1. The CDR3 sequence is 15 residues long. With 11 bases clipped from V and 2 bases from J, the junction kept 11 bases outside the gene matches. Germline V gene data show CDR1 as MGHRA and CDR2 as YSYEKL. In DNA, the CDR3 is TGCGCCTCTAGTCCCAACAGGGGGGCCTACAATGAGCAGTTCTTC. This gives the protein CASSPNRGAYNEQFF.

This clone appeared once. This chain connects TRBV27 to TRBJ1-2; 11 bases are shared with TRBD1. This CDR3 spans 14 amino acids. The V segment lost 6 bases and the J segment 4 bases; nucleotides outside the gene matches: 4. CDR1 is MNHEY, CDR2 SMNVEV, per germline (reference sequence). CDR3 loop: CASRGTGGGYGYTF. As DNA, the CDR3 is TGTGCCAGCAGAGGGACAGGGGGTGGCTATGGCTACACCTTC.

The chain uses TRBV30 and TRBJ1-4; D is ambiguous. Germline CDR1 GTSNPN, CDR2 SVGIG (reference sequence). V lost 7 bases and J lost 5, with 5 bases in between. The length of the CDR3 is 10 residues. CDR3 protein: CAFANEKLFF. The CDR3 DNA reads as TGTGCCTTTGCAAATGAAAAACTGTTTTTT.

This clone was found a few times. The chain combines TRBV6-5 with TRBJ2-7, with 8 nucleotides matching TRBD2. The CDR3 runs to 14 residues. Unmatched junction bases numbered 3, after V lost 4 bases and J lost 1 base. Per germline, CDR1 MNHEY and CDR2 SVGAGI. CDR3 sequence (DNA): TGTGCCAGCAGTTCCGGGGGGGGTTCCTACGAGCAGTACTTC. As protein: CASSSGGGSYEQYF.

This clone was detected once. The chain carries TRBV19 and TRBJ1-1, with D perhaps matching TRBD1 (6 bases). The ends were cut back, 7 bases at V and 1 base at J, with 16 bases in the middle. Germline values: CDR1 LNHDA, CDR2 SQIVND (reference sequence). The CDR3 totals 15 residues. The CDR3 DNA reads as TGTGCCAGTACCTGGCAGGGGAAGGGGAACACTGAAGCTTTCTTT. This codes for CASTWQGKGNTEAFF.

This clone has a single count. J is TRBJ2-1 and V is TRBV9; D remains ambiguous. CDR1 SGDLS and CDR2 YYNGEE come from the germline V gene. Trimming removed 4 bases from V and 7 bases from J, with 12 bases in between. The CDR3 has 13 amino acids. CDR3 coding DNA: TGTGCCAGCAGCCCGACATACCGAAATGAGCAGTTCTTC. Encoded protein: CASSPTYRNEQFF. The whole variable domain, remainder taken from reference TRBV9 and TRBJ2-1, is DSGVTQTPKHLITATGQRVTLRCSPRSGDLSVYWYQQSLDQGLQFLIQYYNGEERAKGNILERFSAQQFPDLHSELNLSSLELGDSALYFCASSPTYRNEQFFGPGTRLTVL.

V is TRBV27 and J is TRBJ1-6; tentative D call: TRBD1 (6 bases). The CDR3 totals 14 residues. Germline V lookup: CDR1 MNHEY, CDR2 SMNVEV (reference sequence). V was clipped by 3 bases and J by 5 bases, with 8 bases between them. The CDR3 nucleotides read TGTGCCAGCAGTTTCCAGGGGCATAATTCACCCCTCCACTTT. Translating it yields CASSFQGHNSPLHF.

V usage is TRBV4-2 and J usage is TRBJ2-1, with a tentative D call TRBD2 (6 bases). This CDR3 has 18 residues. Trimming took off 1 base at V and 2 bases at J, with 18 bases between the two ends. From germline, CDR1 is LGHNA and CDR2 YNFKEQ. The CDR3 region has the DNA TGTGCCAGCAGCCAAGTGCGCCTAGCTAGCGAGACCTACAATGAGCAGTTCTTC. Translation gives CASSQVRLASETYNEQFF.

This clone was seen only once. The rearrangement links TRBV18 to TRBJ2-7; TRBD1 agrees at 9 bases. The CDR3 extends over 17 amino acids. V shed 4 bases, J shed 5 bases, and the junction held 15 bases outside the gene matches. Per germline, CDR1 KGHSH and CDR2 LQKENI. CDR3 sequence: CASSLHPPGQGPHEQYF. The CDR3 nucleotides are TGTGCCAGCTCACTCCACCCCCCGGGACAGGGCCCTCACGAGCAGTACTTC.

This chain joins TRBV30 and TRBJ2-7; 9 positions agree with TRBD2. Germline CDR1 GTSNPN, CDR2 SVGIG (reference sequence). With 2 bases clipped from V and 2 bases from J, the junction kept 4 bases outside the gene matches. The CDR3 is 14 amino acids. CDR3: CAWSLLAGTYEQYF. DNA of the CDR3: TGTGCCTGGAGTCTTCTAGCGGGAACCTACGAGCAGTACTTC.

This chain connects TRBV5-6 to TRBJ1-6, with no clear D. V lost 0 bases and J lost 7, with 11 bases in between. Germline values: CDR1 SGHDT, CDR2 YYEEEE. The CDR3 spans 15 residues. The CDR3 loop is CASSLGSAPNSPLHF. CDR3 DNA: TGTGCCAGCAGCTTGGGGTCGGCACCCAATTCACCCCTCCACTTT.

The rearrangement joins TRBV2 to TRBJ2-7, with D possibly TRBD2 on 6 matching bases. CDR3 length: 15 amino acids. Germline values: CDR1 SNHLY, CDR2 FYNNEI. The germline V and J ends were trimmed by 6 bases and 2 bases, with 17 bases remaining between them. The CDR3 loop reads CASSALGGFTYEQYF. The CDR3 DNA reads TGTGCCAGCAGCGCCCTTGGGGGGTTCACCTACGAGCAGTACTTC.

The V call is TRBV7-3, the J call TRBJ2-5; 10 bases line up with TRBD1. Germline-derived CDR1 and CDR2 are SGHTA and FQGTGA. This CDR3 contains 16 residues. Trimming at V came to 1 base and at J to 5 bases, leaving 7 bases not matched to a gene. The CDR3 region is CASSLNPTGGRETQYF. In nucleotides, the CDR3 is TGTGCCAGCAGCTTAAACCCGACAGGGGGCCGCGAGACCCAGTACTTC.

This chain uses TRBV4-1 with TRBJ1-1, with 9 bases lining up with TRBD1. Germline-derived CDR1 and CDR2 are MGHRA and YSYEKL. The trim removed 6 bases at V and 6 bases at J, leaving 17 bases unmatched. The CDR3 spans 17 residues. The CDR3 is CASSYRDREIERAEAFF. The CDR3 coding sequence is TGCGCCAGCAGTTACCGGGACAGGGAAATTGAACGGGCTGAAGCTTTCTTT.

V is TRBV19 and J is TRBJ2-5; no reliable D call. Germline CDR1 LNHDA, CDR2 SQIVND (reference sequence). The V end lost 3 bases, the J end lost 5 bases, and 7 bases lay between the germline ends. The CDR3 consists of 12 residues. CDR3 sequence: CASSIPGETQYF. CDR3 DNA: TGTGCCAGTAGTATCCCCGGTGAGACCCAGTACTTC.

The chain combines TRBV9 with TRBJ1-3; maybe TRBD1 (6 bases). CDR1 SGDLS and CDR2 YYNGEE come from the germline V gene. The CDR3 loop spans 16 amino acids. The V gene lost 4 bases and the J gene lost 4 bases, with 18 bases spanning the gap. The CDR3 region has the DNA TGTGCCAGCAGCCCGGCGACAGGAAACCTCGGAAACACCATATATTTT. This sequence encodes CASSPATGNLGNTIYF.

V and J are TRBV9 and TRBJ1-3, with D possibly TRBD1 on 6 matching bases. This CDR3 comprises 17 residues. Germline CDR1 reads SGDLS; CDR2 reads YYNGEE. Trimming pared 0 bases from V and 0 bases from J, leaving 13 bases between. CDR3 sequence: CASSVGGRGYSGNTIYF. The CDR3 DNA reads as TGTGCCAGCAGCGTAGGTGGCAGGGGATACTCTGGAAACACCATATATTTT.